The rows below give T cell receptor beta chains drawn from one sample of a study of cytomegalovirus exposure and HLA in healthy donors. Measured with immunoSEQ multiplex PCR; TCRdb has only the in-frame clones, and not every one. Of about 180,000 clones listed, about 79% are singletons. Sequencing was carried out using PBMCs. Receptors were obtained from a girl aged 2 to 9 in good health and CMV-seropositive. CDR3s include the opening cysteine and the closing phenylalanine or tryptophan. D genes are given only for firm matches. Size is omitted from some rows. Given values are once, few, many or a class for expanded clones.

j_call d_call v_call clone_size cdr3_aa cdr3_nt
TRBJ2-2 TRBD1 TRBV7-3 - CASSPQVTGAGELFF TGTGCCAGCAGCCCTCAGGTTACAGGGGCCGGGGAGCTGTTTTTT
TRBJ2-6 - TRBV9 - CASSVATAGANVLTF TGTGCCAGCAGCGTAGCTACAGCTGGGGCCAACGTCCTGACTTTC
TRBJ1-3 - TRBV7-8 - CASTTRDSGNTIYF TGTGCCAGCACTACCAGGGACTCTGGAAACACCATATATTTT
TRBJ2-6 - TRBV28 - CASSPLSGANVLTF TGTGCCAGCAGTCCCCTCTCGGGGGCCAACGTCCTGACTTTC
TRBJ2-2 TRBD2 TRBV28 - CASSHSGLAGTGELFF TGTGCCAGCAGCCACTCCGGACTAGCGGGCACCGGGGAGCTGTTTTTT
TRBJ2-1 TRBD2 TRBV19 - CASSYQGGNEQFF TGTGCCAGTAGTTACCAGGGAGGGAATGAGCAGTTCTTC
TRBJ1-3 - TRBV2 - CASSYSGNTIYF TGTGCCAGCAGTTACTCTGGAAACACCATATATTTT
TRBJ1-1 TRBD1 TRBV10-3 - CAISAGGENTEAFF TGTGCCATCAGCGCAGGGGGTGAGAACACTGAAGCTTTCTTT
TRBJ1-1 - TRBV29-1 - CSVFTGMNTEAFF TGCAGCGTTTTCACCGGGATGAACACTGAAGCTTTCTTT
TRBJ2-3 - TRBV11-3 - CASSLDGQGTDTQYF TGTGCCAGCAGCTTAGACGGCCAGGGGACAGATACGCAGTATTTT
TRBJ2-1 - TRBV5-4 - CASTDSQLYTNEQFF TGTGCCAGCACCGACAGCCAACTTTACACCAATGAGCAGTTCTTC
TRBJ2-1 TRBD2 TRBV25-1 many CASSEASGSNEQFF TGTGCCAGCAGTGAAGCTAGCGGGAGCAATGAGCAGTTCTTC
TRBJ1-1 TRBD1 TRBV5-4 - CASSLGTPGQGASKAFF TGTGCCAGCAGCTTGGGGACTCCGGGACAGGGTGCGTCAAAAGCTTTCTTT
TRBJ1-1 - TRBV5-1 - CASSLYGGMNTEAFF TGCGCCAGCAGCTTGTATGGCGGAATGAACACTGAAGCTTTCTTT
TRBJ1-4 TRBD1 TRBV10-3 - CAISAGQGGEKLFF TGTGCCATCAGCGCAGGACAGGGAGGTGAAAAACTGTTTTTT
TRBJ2-1 - TRBV5-1 - CASSLSQNNEQFF TGCGCCAGCAGCTTATCGCAGAACAATGAGCAGTTCTTC
TRBJ2-2 - TRBV6-6 few CASTSGTGELFF TGTGCCAGCACGAGCGGCACCGGGGAGCTGTTTTTT
TRBJ1-2 - TRBV11-2 - CASSLAGSYGYTF TGTGCCAGCAGCTTGGCAGGGTCCTATGGCTACACCTTC
TRBJ2-3 TRBD2 TRBV27 - CASGLAGTDTQYF TGTGCCAGCGGACTAGCGGGAACGGATACGCAGTATTTT
TRBJ1-1 - TRBV2 - CASRADSYEAFF TGTGCCAGCAGGGCCGACAGCTACGAAGCTTTCTTT
TRBJ2-5 TRBD2 TRBV27 - CASSLRGTSGSETQYF TGTGCCAGCAGTTTACGGGGGACTAGCGGATCGGAGACCCAGTACTTC
TRBJ1-2 - TRBV2 - CASSESGLGGYTF TGTGCCAGCAGTGAAAGTGGACTGGGAGGCTACACCTTC
TRBJ1-1 TRBD1 TRBV28 - CASSVPDQGQHEAFF TGTGCCAGCAGCGTGCCCGATCAGGGACAGCATGAAGCTTTCTTT